The 20 T cell receptor beta chains reported below all come from one sample, sequenced in a study of cytomegalovirus exposure and HLA in healthy donors. The PCR made use of 60 Vbeta and 13 Jbeta primers. The method was immunoSEQ multiplex PCR; TCRdb's version includes in-frame clones alone and lacks a portion of them. The repertoire holds about 160,000 clones, with about 71% as singletons. Sequenced: PBMCs. Receptors originate from a woman aged 40 to 50 in good health and CMV-seropositive.

The chain recombines TRBV6-6 with TRBJ2-5, with D possibly TRBD2 on 8 matching bases. The DNA end lines up better with TRBJ2-7; the J call may be wrong. The CDR3 covers 16 residues. Germline CDR1 and CDR2: MNHNY and SVGAGI (reference sequence). CDR3 DNA sequence: TGTGCCAGCAGTCAGGGGGTAGCGGGGTACTCCTACGAGCAGTACTTC. Translation: CASSQGVAGYSYEQYF.

The rearrangement uses TRBV5-4 and TRBJ2-5; possibly TRBD2 for D (6 bases). This CDR3 is 13 amino acids long. Germline lookup yields CDR1 SGHNT and CDR2 YYREEE (reference sequence). V was shortened by 4 bases and J by 3 bases, with 10 bases between the two germline ends. Here the CDR3 reads CASSPGLKETQYF. CDR3 DNA: TGTGCCAGCAGCCCGGGACTTAAAGAGACCCAGTACTTC.

V is TRBV19 and J is TRBJ2-7, with 8 bases fitting TRBD1. This CDR3 contains 13 residues. In germline, CDR1 is LNHDA, CDR2 SQIVND (reference sequence). The V gene end was trimmed by 5 bases and the J gene end by 7 bases; junction bases not matched to a gene: 7. CDR3 amino acids: CASSSDRGWEQYF. The CDR3 DNA reads as TGTGCCAGTAGTTCCGACAGGGGCTGGGAGCAGTACTTC. The variable domain in full, with the rest retrieved from reference TRBV19 and TRBJ2-7, is DGGITQSPKYLFRKEGQNVTLSCEQNLNHDAMYWYRQDPGQGLRLIYYSQIVNDFQKGDIAEGYSVSREKKESFPLTVTSAQKNPTAFYLCASSSDRGWEQYFGPGTRLTVT.

The chain links TRBV5-1 to TRBJ1-2; 9 bases fit TRBD1. Germline values: CDR1 SGHRS, CDR2 YFSETQ. CDR3 size: 14 residues. J gave up 4 bases and V 4 bases, and 5 bases lay outside the gene matches. The CDR3 region is CASSPPDRGYGYTF. The CDR3 DNA follows: TGCGCCAGCAGCCCCCCGGACAGGGGCTATGGCTACACCTTC.

This rearrangement joins TRBV25-1 to TRBJ2-1; 8 bases align to TRBD1. The CDR3 runs to 13 residues. Germline values: CDR1 MGHDK, CDR2 SYGVNS. The ends lost 4 bases at V and 6 bases at J; junction bases unmatched: 2. The CDR3 spells CASSVTGGNEQFF. Here the CDR3 DNA reads TGTGCCAGCAGTGTCACAGGGGGCAATGAGCAGTTCTTC.

The sample holds a few counts of this clone. This chain connects TRBV27 to TRBJ2-1; 11 nucleotides agree with TRBD2. CDR1 is MNHEY, CDR2 SMNVEV, per germline (reference sequence). The CDR3 spans 13 residues. V dropped 5 bases and J dropped 15; count of bases not matched to a gene: 9. The CDR3 DNA sequence: TGTGCCAGCAGTGTGACTAGCGGGGCTACTCCGTTCTTC. Amino acid sequence: CASSVTSGATPFF.

A note on this clone: Germline and junction disagree at one end, which may indicate a read error. This chain uses TRBV7-9 with TRBJ1-1; 7 bases line up with TRBD1. The CDR3 spans 14 residues. CDR1 is SEHNR, CDR2 FQNEAQ, per germline (reference sequence). CDR3 in DNA: TGTGCCGGCAGCTTCCAGGGGGAGTCCACTGAAGCTTTCTTT. Translation gives CAGSFQGESTEAFF.

V usage is TRBV5-4 and J usage is TRBJ2-5, with 7 nucleotides matching TRBD2. The CDR3 is made up of 15 amino acids. Germline CDR1 reads SGHNT; CDR2 reads YYREEE (reference sequence). Trimming took 0 bases from V and 4 from J; bases not matched to a gene: 6. CDR3 region: CASSLVGEGRETQYF. The CDR3 DNA reads as TGTGCCAGCAGCTTGGTCGGGGAGGGAAGAGAGACCCAGTACTTC.

Comment on this clone: Relative to the germline gene, one junction end is altered; a read error may explain this. The rearrangement uses TRBV7-7 and TRBJ1-3, with a weak D call TRBD1 (5 bases). Germline loops: CDR1 SSHAT, CDR2 FNYEAQ (reference sequence). This CDR3 region has 13 residues. CDR3: CASSQGSGNTIYF. The CDR3 coding sequence is TGTGCTAGCAGTCAGGGTTCTGGAAACACCATATATTTT.

This chain connects TRBV2 to TRBJ1-1; 7 positions match TRBD1. The CDR3 has 13 amino acids. Unmatched junction bases numbered 5, after V lost 8 bases and J lost 2 bases. Germline CDR1 reads SNHLY; CDR2 reads FYNNEI. CDR3 region: CASRWTGNTEAFF. Written as DNA, the CDR3 is TGTGCCAGCCGATGGACAGGTAACACTGAAGCTTTCTTT.

The V and J genes are TRBV6-5 and TRBJ2-7, with TRBD2 identical over 12 bases. The ends lost 0 bases at V and 1 base at J; junction bases unmatched: 1. The germline V gene encodes CDR1 MNHEY and CDR2 SVGAGI. The CDR3 sequence is 16 residues long. The chain's CDR3 is CASSYSTSGRSYEQYF. The CDR3 DNA is TGTGCCAGCAGTTACTCTACTAGCGGGAGGTCCTACGAGCAGTACTTC.

The gene calls are TRBV29-1 and TRBJ2-5; 8 nucleotides agree with TRBD2. Per germline, CDR1 SQVTM and CDR2 ANQGSEA. The junction had 9 bases not matched to a gene; V was cut back by 1 base and J by 11 bases. The CDR3 spans 13 residues. The CDR3 sequence: CSVEGAGGREQYF. The CDR3 DNA sequence: TGCAGCGTTGAAGGGGCGGGGGGCAGGGAGCAGTACTTC.

The chain links TRBV7-9 to TRBJ2-5; D possibly corresponds to TRBD2 (6 bases). Germline V gives CDR1 SEHNR, CDR2 FQNEAQ (reference sequence). This CDR3 spans 16 amino acids. The V gene lost 2 bases and the J gene lost 3 bases, with 16 bases spanning the gap. The CDR3 DNA reads TGTGCCAGCAGCTTAAGCGTGGGGGGAGATAAAGAGACCCAGTACTTC. Translated: CASSLSVGGDKETQYF.

This chain connects TRBV4-3 to TRBJ1-6; TRBD1 matches at 7 bases. The CDR3 consists of 18 residues. Looked up from germline, CDR1 is LGHNA and CDR2 is YSLEER. Losses at the gene ends were 0 bases for V and 7 bases for J; bases not matched to a gene: 12. The CDR3 reads CASSQEVGRGLENSPLHF. The CDR3 bases are TGCGCCAGCAGCCAAGAAGTCGGGAGGGGGCTGGAGAATTCACCCCTCCACTTT.

The chain couples TRBV28 to TRBJ2-6; D is perhaps TRBD1 (5 bases). The CDR3 loop spans 16 amino acids. The germline V gene encodes CDR1 MDHEN and CDR2 SYDVKM. V shed 6 bases and J shed 0 bases, with 12 bases lying between them. The CDR3 bases are TGTGCCAGCAGAGCGACAGTGCTCTCTGGGGCCAACGTCCTGACTTTC. Translation gives CASRATVLSGANVLTF.

The chain combines TRBV2 with TRBJ2-5; 8 bases align to TRBD2. From germline, CDR1 is SNHLY and CDR2 FYNNEI. CDR3 size: 15 residues. After removal of 7 bases from V and 5 bases from J, the junction contained 12 bases not matched to a gene. For the CDR3, the DNA is TGTGCCAGCAAAGGTGGGACGGGGGGGCAGGAGACCCAGTACTTC. Protein: CASKGGTGGQETQYF.

This chain links TRBV6-6 with TRBJ1-1, with D tentatively TRBD1 (5 bases). V was pared by 0 bases and J by 7 bases, with 15 bases between. The CDR3 runs 15 residues. CDR1 MNHNY and CDR2 SVGAGI come from the germline V gene (reference sequence). CDR3 DNA sequence: TGTGCCAGCAGTTACTCGACGGGGGGGGACGATGAAGCTTTCTTT. Protein sequence: CASSYSTGGDDEAFF.

The sample holds a few counts of this clone. Written as DNA, the CDR3 is TGTGCCAGCAGCTCCAGGAACACTGAAGCTTTCTTT. Translating it yields CASSSRNTEAFF. The rearrangement uses TRBV28 and TRBJ1-1; no definite D call. CDR1 and CDR2 (germline): MDHEN, SYDVKM. This CDR3 region has 12 residues. Trimming removed 6 bases at V and 1 base at J, with 6 bases between.

Only a few counts were recorded for this clone. The CDR3 region has the DNA TGCGCCAGCAGTCCCCATGGGTCAGGCATGAACACTGAAGCTTTCTTT. Translated: CASSPHGSGMNTEAFF. This rearrangement joins TRBV4-3 to TRBJ1-1, with no clear D. The CDR3 has 16 amino acids. Per germline, CDR1 LGHNA and CDR2 YSLEER. Deletions cut 6 bases from V and 0 bases from J, with 17 bases between.

The chain combines TRBV27 with TRBJ2-1; D might be TRBD2 (6 bases). There are 17 residues in the CDR3. Germline CDR1 MNHEY, CDR2 SMNVEV (reference sequence). V was shortened by 3 bases and J by 0 bases, with 15 bases between the two germline ends. The CDR3 nucleotides read TGTGCCAGCAGTTTCCTACCGGGACTTGACTCCTACAATGAGCAGTTCTTC. Translating it yields CASSFLPGLDSYNEQFF.